This T cell receptor (beta chain) derives from a study of OX40 agonist ivuxolimab in advanced cancers. The wider study: Patients received ivuxolimab, an agonistic anti-OX40 (CD134) antibody. Patients were treated with intravenous ivuxolimab, dosed at 0.01 to 10 mg/kg and infused every 2 weeks. Partial responses occurred in three patients (one hepatocellular carcinoma, two cutaneous melanoma).

Libraries were prepared by immunoSEQ multiplex PCR; TCRdb keeps only in-frame clonotypes and omits some of them. The sample lists roughly 70,000 clones, 84% occurring once. The CDR3 is made up of 14 amino acids. Germline V gene data show CDR1 as SGHNT and CDR2 as YENEEA. Losses at the gene ends were 0 bases for V and 8 bases for J; bases not matched to a gene: 4. The rearrangement uses TRBV11-3 and TRBJ2-1, with 7 nucleotides matching TRBD2. This sequence originates from an adult with an advanced solid tumor such as melanoma, head and neck, liver or kidney cancer. This specimen was CD4+ or CD8+ T cells sorted from blood, taken in a trial of the OX40 agonist ivuxolimab. The CDR3 DNA reads TGTGCCAGCAGCTTAGACCGGGGGAGGGATGAGCAGTTCTTC. Translated: CASSLDRGRDEQFF.